These 17 T cell receptor beta chains were all obtained from the same sample, sequenced in a study of response to subunit inactivated influenza vaccine. TCRdb re-analysed the RT-PCR reads in MiXCR, keeping a single row per CDR3 protein. This sample has about 520,000 distinct CDR3 sequences, with approximately 7.3% found just once. The sequenced sample was PBMCs from blood, obtained less than 30 months after vaccination. The receptors come from a man between 50 and 69 years old who received an inactivated influenza vaccine.

The V and J genes are TRBV12-3 or TRBV12-4 and TRBJ2-7, with no clear D. V lost 1 base and J lost 1, with 11 bases in between. The CDR3 has 15 amino acids. This CDR3 is CASSLVSHQSYEQYF. CDR3 bases: TGTGCCAGCAGTTTAGTCTCACACCAGTCCTACGAGCAGTACTTC.

The CDR3 DNA sequence: TGTGCCAGCACCCCCCGACACTCCGAAAACTATGGCTACACCTTC. It codes for CASTPRHSENYGYTF. This chain uses TRBV21-1 with TRBJ1-2; the table names TRBD1, a call not compared with the DNA. TRBV21-1 is a documented pseudogene. The length of the CDR3 is 15 residues.

This clonotype was recorded many times. This chain joins TRBV19 and TRBJ2-3; D unresolved. V gave up 6 bases and J gave up 2 bases, with 15 bases separating them. The germline V gene encodes CDR1 LNHDA and CDR2 SQIVND (reference sequence). This CDR3 is built from 15 residues. Here the CDR3 reads CASRRSSYYTDTQYF. The CDR3 region has the DNA TGTGCCAGTAGGAGGTCATCGTACTACACAGATACGCAGTATTTT.

This chain joins TRBV29-1 and TRBJ2-1; 7 nucleotides match TRBD2. Germline V gives CDR1 SQVTM, CDR2 ANQGSEA. The length of the CDR3 is 13 residues. Unmatched junction bases numbered 2, after V lost 3 bases and J lost 3 bases. In DNA, the CDR3 is TGCAGCGTTGAGGGACTATTCTACAATGAGCAGTTCTTC. It yields the protein CSVEGLFYNEQFF.

Many counts were recorded for this clonotype. The chain employs TRBV20-1 and TRBJ1-2, with 9 bases fitting TRBD1. The germline V gene encodes CDR1 DFQATT and CDR2 SNEGSKA (reference sequence). This CDR3 spans 17 amino acids. V shed 0 bases and J 5 bases; nucleotides not matched to a gene: 13. CDR3 coding DNA: TGCAGTGCTAGAGATGGTACGGTTGGGACAGGGAGATATGGCTACACCTTC. Translated, it gives CSARDGTVGTGRYGYTF.

This clonotype has more than one count but fewer than ten. J is TRBJ2-5 and V is TRBV27, with TRBD2 matching 12 bases. Trimming took 5 bases from V and 3 from J; bases not matched to a gene: 22. Germline CDR1 MNHEY, CDR2 SMNVEV (reference sequence). The CDR3 consists of 21 residues. CDR3 residues: CASSNRRYGPSGRGGEETQYF. CDR3 nucleotide sequence: TGTGCCAGCAGTAACCGCCGTTACGGTCCTAGCGGGAGGGGTGGCGAAGAGACCCAGTACTTC.

This clonotype has more than one count but fewer than ten. V is TRBV30 and J is TRBJ2-5; tentatively, D is TRBD1 (6 bases). CDR1 and CDR2 (germline): GTSNPN, SVGIG (reference sequence). V dropped 4 bases and J dropped 1 base, with 19 bases sitting between them. The CDR3 sequence is 16 residues long. The CDR3 coding sequence is TGTGCCTGGACCACTGGGGGCGTGCAAGTCCAAGAGACCCAGTACTTC. Translation: CAWTTGGVQVQETQYF.

The chain combines TRBV6-1 with TRBJ1-4; D perhaps matches TRBD1 (6 bases). This CDR3 is 18 amino acids long. The V end lost 5 bases, the J end lost 5 bases, and 24 bases lay between the germline ends. Germline V gene sequence: CDR1 MNHNS, CDR2 SASEGT. The CDR3 region is CASSPTPGVQGQNEKLFF. DNA of the CDR3: TGTGCCAGCAGTCCCACCCCCGGGGTCCAGGGGCAGAATGAAAAACTGTTTTTT.

This clonotype was seen a few times. The chain joins TRBV9 to TRBJ2-1; 11 nucleotides agree with TRBD2. V trimming: 2 bases; J trimming: 0 bases; junction bases outside the gene matches: 4. Germline assignment: CDR1 SGDLS and CDR2 YYNGEE. This CDR3 spans 17 amino acids. This chain's CDR3 is CASSVSGGGPSYNEQFF. CDR3 sequence (DNA): TGTGCCAGCAGCGTTAGCGGGGGGGGCCCCTCCTACAATGAGCAGTTCTTC.

Only a few counts were recorded for this clonotype. V gene TRBV20-1 combines with J gene TRBJ2-5; 7 nucleotides line up with TRBD1. The CDR3 is 14 amino acids. Germline V gene lookup returns CDR1 DFQATT and CDR2 SNEGSKA (reference sequence). Trimming removed 5 bases from V and 2 bases from J; junction bases left unmatched: 8. The CDR3 protein is CSAWDRSSQETQYF. The CDR3 DNA is TGCAGTGCTTGGGACAGAAGCTCGCAAGAGACCCAGTACTTC.

This clonotype was picked up many times. V is TRBV25-1 and J is TRBJ1-4; no reliable D call. This CDR3 is 11 amino acids long. The germline V gene has CDR1 MGHDK and CDR2 SYGVNS. V was shortened by 8 bases and J by 8 bases, with 9 bases between the two germline ends. The CDR3 DNA reads as TGTGCCAGCCGGTTGGGGGAAAAACTGTTTTTT. Protein product: CASRLGEKLFF. Full variable domain (outside the CDR3, taken from reference TRBV25-1 and TRBJ1-4): EADIYQTPRYLVIGTGKKITLECSQTMGHDKMYWYQQDPGMELHLIHYSYGVNSTEKGDLSSESTVSRIRTEHFPLTLESARPSHTSQYLCASRLGEKLFFGSGTQLSVL.

This clonotype was seen more than once but under ten times. V is TRBV20-1 and J is TRBJ2-3; D is unclear. With 6 bases removed from V and 0 bases from J, the gap between germline ends came to 16 bases. The CDR3 runs to 15 residues. Germline CDR1 DFQATT, CDR2 SNEGSKA (reference sequence). DNA of the CDR3: TGCAGTGCCCACACCCCCAGCGCTAGCACAGATACGCAGTATTTT. As protein: CSAHTPSASTDTQYF.

At least ten counts were recorded for this clonotype. The chain couples TRBV11-2 to TRBJ2-7, with D tentatively TRBD1 (5 bases). V lost 4 bases, J lost 3 bases, and 10 bases lay in between. The CDR3 spans 13 residues. CDR1 and CDR2 from the germline V gene are SGHAT and FQNNGV. CDR3 coding DNA: TGTGCCAGCAGCTGGTACAGGAGCTACGAGCAGTACTTC. Translating gives CASSWYRSYEQYF.

The sample holds a few counts of this clonotype. This sequence joins TRBV14 and TRBJ2-1; no clear D gene. V was trimmed by 8 bases and J by 0 bases, leaving 11 bases between them. Germline CDR1 is SGHDN and CDR2 is FVKESK. The length of the CDR3 is 14 residues. DNA for the CDR3: TGTGCCAGCGCCGGGCCGGTCTCCTACAATGAGCAGTTCTTC. It translates to CASAGPVSYNEQFF.

This clonotype was detected only a few times. The chain joins TRBV11-2 to TRBJ2-1; D is ambiguous. The CDR3 length is 13 residues. Germline CDR1 is SGHAT and CDR2 is FQNNGV. V gave up 2 bases and J gave up 8 bases, with 10 bases separating them. This CDR3 is CASSLRLFYEQFF. DNA of the CDR3: TGTGCCAGCAGCTTAAGACTGTTCTATGAGCAGTTCTTC.

This clonotype was detected a few times. V is TRBV4-2 and J is TRBJ1-6, with D unresolved. V dropped 4 bases and J dropped 9 bases, with 13 bases sitting between them. This CDR3 region has 14 residues. Germline assignment: CDR1 LGHNA and CDR2 YNFKEQ. CDR3 coding DNA: TGTGCCAGCAGCCCTGCTGCAGGTCCTTCACCCCTCCACTTT. Translation: CASSPAAGPSPLHF.

The chain carries TRBV3-1 and TRBJ2-7; no definite D call. CDR3 size: 13 residues. With 1 base removed from V and 2 bases from J, the gap between germline ends came to 6 bases. The germline V gene has CDR1 LGHDT and CDR2 YNNKEL (reference sequence). The CDR3 DNA is TGTGCCAGCAGCCAAGTAAACCCCTACGAGCAGTACTTC. Encoded protein: CASSQVNPYEQYF.